Included here is one TCR beta chain sequence, with context. Its antigen is currently unknown. The V end was cut by 4 bases, the J end by 5 bases, with 10 bases between. The CDR3 extends over 12 amino acids. The germline V gene encodes CDR1 SQVTM and CDR2 ANQGSEA. The assay was immunoSEQ multiplex PCR, and TCRdb's table has in-frame clones only and misses some. The sample consists of about 500,000 clones, approximately 80% of them appearing once. Nashville, Tennessee was home to all donors, each a Caucasian adult. This entry comes from a study of shared clonotypes between healthy human individuals. Findings and caveats of the study: Donors were few, which limited the genetic and exposure-history diversity represented. Blood alone was sampled, and tissue repertoires likely differ.

The sequence came from a woman in her 40s in good health. Some clones in this sample may be carry-over from other donors' samples. This chain uses TRBV29-1 with TRBJ2-3; D may be TRBD1 (7 bases). The sample was PBMCs. CDR3 DNA: TGCAGCGTTGTCAGGGGGGAAGATACGCAGTATTTT. Its protein is CSVVRGEDTQYF.